This T cell receptor (beta chain) was identified in a study of T cells after yellow fever vaccination. Findings and limits, study-wide: FACS-sorted repertoires might harbor abundant contaminating clonotypes from the bulk population. Some clonotypes, a small share, were shared between CD4 and CD8 compartments. Detected again after the booster were most primary-vaccination clones, at 96% CD4 and 88% CD8.

Germline V gene lookup returns CDR1 SQVTM and CDR2 ANQGSEA. Deletions cut 5 bases from V and 5 bases from J, with 15 bases between. CDR3 size: 13 residues. TCRdb independently ran MiXCR on the 5' RACE reads; one entry per CDR3 protein. The sample lists about 180,000 distinct CDR3 sequences; approximately 6.2% were seen once. This clonotype was seen more than once but under ten times. Its cognate antigen is unknown. The sequencing here drew on CD4+ T cells sorted from PBMCs, taken on the day of the first yellow fever vaccination. This chain joins TRBV29-1 and TRBJ2-5; the D gene is possibly TRBD1 (7 bases). The sequence derives from a man aged 18 to 35 who received the YFV17D yellow fever vaccine. CDR3: CSVRQGAGETQYF. Written as DNA, the CDR3 is TGCAGCGTTCGACAGGGAGCGGGTGAGACCCAGTACTTC.